The T cell receptor (beta chain) described here comes from a study of glioma-infiltrating T cells after dendritic cell vaccination. Across the study: Treatment, given 2003 to 2012, was autologous tumor lysate-pulsed dendritic cell vaccination.

The PCR used 60 V beta and 13 J beta primers. Assay: immunoSEQ multiplex PCR; the TCRdb copy retains only in-frame clones and omits some. Of around 100,000 clones listed, 80% to 90% were seen once; the top ten hold approximately 12%. The length of the CDR3 is 17 residues. Germline V gene data show CDR1 as MNHNS and CDR2 as SASEGT. Study-level points and caveats: Few patients contributed both blood and tumor specimens. Longer survival after dendritic cell vaccination followed higher pretreatment TIL content.

In regard to this clone: Its antigen remains unidentified. Mismatch with germline at one junction end may stem from a read error. This specimen includes other DNA sequences encoding the same CDR3.

The chain carries TRBV6-1 and TRBJ1-3; TRBD1 is a possible D gene (6 bases). The receptor comes from a human donor with glioblastoma. The sample in question was blood, obtained before dendritic cell vaccination. The CDR3 coding sequence is TGTGCCAGCAGTGAACGGAGGGGGGGTTCCTCTGGAAATACCATATATTTT. It yields the protein CASSERRGGSSGNTIYF.